This T cell receptor beta chain emerged from a study of cytomegalovirus exposure and HLA in healthy donors. Study as a whole: Most donors, roughly 82% of over 350 genotyped, fell in the Caucasian-associated ancestry cluster.

13 Jbeta primers and 60 Vbeta primers were used for the PCR. TCRdb's table, derived via immunoSEQ multiplex PCR, lists solely in-frame clones and lacks some. This sample yields more than 80,000 clones, of which around 80% are seen a single time; roughly 2.5% belongs to the top ten. Germline CDR1 KGHSH, CDR2 LQKENI. The CDR3 is made up of 14 amino acids. V shed 2 bases and J shed 6 bases, with 13 bases lying between them. As to this clone: Its antigen is not identified.

Study results and caveats: Earlier results showed most TCR beta V segments being productive about 87% or about 30% of the time. Highly shared sequence variants in one cluster were likely a sequencing artifact.

The specimen was PBMCs. V usage is TRBV18 and J usage is TRBJ1-1; possibly TRBD1 for D (5 bases). The sequence was collected from a man aged 35-49 years in good health and CMV-seronegative. CDR3: CASSPGGEVAEAFF. CDR3 coding DNA: TGTGCCAGCTCACCAGGGGGGGAAGTAGCTGAAGCTTTCTTT.